This TCR beta chain was captured in a study of T-cell memory formation after mild COVID-19. Looking at the study overall: The two donors had largely donor-specific TCR clusters.

The authors produced TCR alpha and TCR beta cDNA libraries with sample barcodes and UMIs by 5'RACE using constant-segment primers. TCRdb reanalysed the 5' RACE reads using MiXCR and keeps one entry per CDR3 protein. This sample has 450,000 to 700,000 distinct CDR3 sequences, with approximately 18% found just once. Points from the study as a whole: Clones contracting over day 15 to 85 were CD4/CD8 balanced, with later expanders leaning CD4+.

Trimming pared 4 bases from V and 8 bases from J, leaving 10 bases between. There are 12 residues in the CDR3. The germline V gene encodes CDR1 SGDLS and CDR2 YYNGEE. Worth noting for this clonotype: Its antigen is unidentified.

This receptor was taken from an adult woman who had mild COVID-19 (a few samples of this study predate the infection). Cell type and time point are not known. This chain uses TRBV9 with TRBJ2-1; D ambiguous. Sequenced sample: PBMCs or a T cell subset sorted from them (not recorded which). The CDR3 reads CASSLRVDEQFF. The CDR3, as DNA: TGTGCCAGCAGCCTTAGGGTGGATGAGCAGTTCTTC. Based on the CDR3 plus reference TRBV9 and TRBJ2-1, the full variable domain is DSGVTQTPKHLITATGQRVTLRCSPRSGDLSVYWYQQSLDQGLQFLIQYYNGEERAKGNILERFSAQQFPDLHSELNLSSLELGDSALYFCASSLRVDEQFFGPGTRLTVL.